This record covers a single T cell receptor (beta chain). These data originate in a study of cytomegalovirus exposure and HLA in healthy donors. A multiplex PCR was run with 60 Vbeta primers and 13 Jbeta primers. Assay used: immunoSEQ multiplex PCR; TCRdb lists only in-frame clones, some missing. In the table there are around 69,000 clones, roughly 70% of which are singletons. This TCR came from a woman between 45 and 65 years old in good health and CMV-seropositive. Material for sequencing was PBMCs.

CDR3 sequence reads: CASRTPTTGGGNTEAFF. The CDR3 bases are TGCGCCAGCAGAACCCCCACGACAGGTGGGGGTAACACTGAAGCTTTCTTT. The chain couples TRBV5-1 to TRBJ1-1; D perhaps matches TRBD1 (6 bases). The CDR3 is made up of 17 amino acids. Germline V gene lookup returns CDR1 SGHRS and CDR2 YFSETQ. The V end was cut by 5 bases, the J end by 2 bases, with 22 bases between. The whole variable domain, filled in from reference TRBV5-1 and TRBJ1-1, reads KAGVTQTPRYLIKTRGQQVTLSCSPISGHRSVSWYQQTPGQGLQFLFEYFSETQRNKGNFPGRFSGRQFSNSRSEMNVSTLELGDSALYLCASRTPTTGGGNTEAFFGQGTRLTVV.